The sequence of this T cell receptor beta chain was determined in a study of molecular identifiers for immune sequencing clone quantification. Germline values: CDR1 SEHNR, CDR2 FQNEAQ (reference sequence). The CDR3 covers 15 residues. This clonotype was seen only once. One end of the junction is discordant with germline, which a read error may explain. Naive CD8 sequencing libraries were generated from 20,000 to 1,000,000 sorted cells, with 10%, 30% or 50% RNA as input. Sorted naive CD8 T cells were those defined as CD8+CD4-CCR7+CD45RA+. Previously reported methods and listed TCR primers produced the bulk TCR libraries. TCRdb analysed the PCR reads with MiXCR anew, one entry per CDR3 protein. There are under 650,000 distinct CDR3 sequences in the sample; just under 20% occur only once, and 0.85% lies in the top ten.

The sequencing sample was made of naive CD8+ T cells from blood, with Jurkat cell RNA spiked in. Subset given: FACS-sorted CD8+CD4-CCR7+CD45RA+ naive T cells. The chain carries TRBV7-9 and TRBJ2-4, with D possibly being TRBD2 (5 bases). The source is a human donor in good health. Some libraries in this study had Jurkat cell RNA spiked in. Here the CDR3 reads CASSHREALKNILYF. CDR3 in DNA: TGTGCCAGCAGTCACCGGGAAGCACTCAAAAACATTCTGTACTTC.